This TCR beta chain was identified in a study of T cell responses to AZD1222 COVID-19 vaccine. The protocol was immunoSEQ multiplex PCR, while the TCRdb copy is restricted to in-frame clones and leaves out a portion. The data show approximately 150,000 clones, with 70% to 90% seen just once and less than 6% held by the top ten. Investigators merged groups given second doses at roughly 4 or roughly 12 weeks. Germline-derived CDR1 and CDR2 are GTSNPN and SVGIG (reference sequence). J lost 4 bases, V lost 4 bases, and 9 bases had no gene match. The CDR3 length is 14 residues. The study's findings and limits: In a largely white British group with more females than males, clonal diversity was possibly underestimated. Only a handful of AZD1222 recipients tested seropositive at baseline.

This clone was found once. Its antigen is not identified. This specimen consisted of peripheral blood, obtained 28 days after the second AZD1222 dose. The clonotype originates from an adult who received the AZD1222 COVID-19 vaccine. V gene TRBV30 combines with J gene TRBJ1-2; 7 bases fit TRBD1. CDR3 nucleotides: TGTGCCTGGACTAGACAGGGAAGGAGCTATGGCTACACCTTC. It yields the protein CAWTRQGRSYGYTF.